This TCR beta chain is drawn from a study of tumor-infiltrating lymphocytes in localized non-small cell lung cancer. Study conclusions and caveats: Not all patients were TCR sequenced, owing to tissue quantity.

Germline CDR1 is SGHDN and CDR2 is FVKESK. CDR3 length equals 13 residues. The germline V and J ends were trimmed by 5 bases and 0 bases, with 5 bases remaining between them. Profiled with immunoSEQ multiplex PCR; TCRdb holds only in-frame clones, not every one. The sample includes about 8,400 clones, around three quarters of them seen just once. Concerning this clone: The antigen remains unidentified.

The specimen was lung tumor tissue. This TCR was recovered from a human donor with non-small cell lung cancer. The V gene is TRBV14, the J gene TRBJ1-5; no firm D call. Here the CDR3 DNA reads TGTGCCAGCAGCTACGATAGCAATCAGCCCCAGCATTTT. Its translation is CASSYDSNQPQHF.